This TCR beta chain stems from a study of T cells in Graves' hyperthyroidism and ophthalmopathy. Study results and limitations: Appearing also in blood were most of the thyroid clonotypes expanded above 0.001. Ophthalmopathy was predicted by the model a median of 6.5 months ahead of onset.

Each ophthalmopathy patient scored at least 3 on the Clinical Activity Score and at least 4 on NOSPECS grade, with duration under 3 months. Between the trimmed V and J ends, which lost 6 bases and 9 bases, there was a span of 12 bases. This CDR3 is 13 amino acids long. The germline V gene has CDR1 MNHNS and CDR2 SASEGT. Template material for amplifying TCR beta CDR3 regions consisted of RNA transcripts. TCR CDR3 regions were first amplified by RT-PCR with HTBI primers. TCRdb reprocessed the multiplex PCR reads with MiXCR, giving one entry per CDR3 protein. This table has about 270,000 distinct CDR3 sequences, around 22% appearing once. There are a few counts of this clonotype. Its antigen is still unknown.

The V and J genes are TRBV6-1 and TRBJ1-6; D gene uncertain. This sequence was found in a man younger than 45 with Graves' ophthalmopathy. Sequenced: blood. The CDR3 is CASRDFGSSPLHF. CDR3 sequence (DNA): TGTGCCAGCAGGGACTTTGGTTCTTCACCCCTCCACTTT.